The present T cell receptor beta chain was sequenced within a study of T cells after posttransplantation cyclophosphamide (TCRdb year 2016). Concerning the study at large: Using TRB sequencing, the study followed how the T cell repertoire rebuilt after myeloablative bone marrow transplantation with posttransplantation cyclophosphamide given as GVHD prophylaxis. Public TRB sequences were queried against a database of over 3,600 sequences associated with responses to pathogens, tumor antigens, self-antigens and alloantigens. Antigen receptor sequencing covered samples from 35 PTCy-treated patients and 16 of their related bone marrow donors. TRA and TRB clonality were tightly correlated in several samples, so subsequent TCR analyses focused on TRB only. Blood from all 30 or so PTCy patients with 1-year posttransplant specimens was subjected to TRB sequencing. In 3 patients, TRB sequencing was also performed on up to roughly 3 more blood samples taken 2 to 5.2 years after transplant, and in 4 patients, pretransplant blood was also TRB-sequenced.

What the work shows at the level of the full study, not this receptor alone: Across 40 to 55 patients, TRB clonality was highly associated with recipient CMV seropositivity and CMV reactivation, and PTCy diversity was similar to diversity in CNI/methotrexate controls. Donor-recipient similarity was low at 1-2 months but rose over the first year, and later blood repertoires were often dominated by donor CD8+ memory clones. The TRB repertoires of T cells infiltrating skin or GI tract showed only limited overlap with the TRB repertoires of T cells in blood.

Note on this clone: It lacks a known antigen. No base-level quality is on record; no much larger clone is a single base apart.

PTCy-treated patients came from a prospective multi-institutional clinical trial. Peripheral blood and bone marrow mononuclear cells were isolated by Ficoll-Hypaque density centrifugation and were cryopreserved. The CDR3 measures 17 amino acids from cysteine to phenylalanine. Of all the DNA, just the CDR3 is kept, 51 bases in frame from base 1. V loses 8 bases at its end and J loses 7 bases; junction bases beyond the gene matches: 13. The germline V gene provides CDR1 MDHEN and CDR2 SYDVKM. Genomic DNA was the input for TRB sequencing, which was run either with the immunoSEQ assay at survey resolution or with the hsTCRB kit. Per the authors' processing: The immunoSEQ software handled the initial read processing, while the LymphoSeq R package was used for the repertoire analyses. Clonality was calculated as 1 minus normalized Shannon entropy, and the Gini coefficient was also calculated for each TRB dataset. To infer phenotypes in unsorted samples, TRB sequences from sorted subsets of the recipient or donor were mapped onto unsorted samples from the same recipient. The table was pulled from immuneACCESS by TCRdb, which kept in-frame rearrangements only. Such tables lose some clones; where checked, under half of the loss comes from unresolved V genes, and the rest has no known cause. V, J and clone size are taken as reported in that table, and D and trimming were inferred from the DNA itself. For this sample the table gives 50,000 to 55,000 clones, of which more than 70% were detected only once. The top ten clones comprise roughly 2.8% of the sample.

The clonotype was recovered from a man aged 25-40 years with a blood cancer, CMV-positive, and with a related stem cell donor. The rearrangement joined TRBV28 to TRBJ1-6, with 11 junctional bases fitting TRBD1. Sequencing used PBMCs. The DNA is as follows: TGTGCCAGCGGGGACAGGGGGAGTCGTTTGGAAAATTCACCCCTCCACTTT. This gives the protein CASGDRGSRLENSPLHF. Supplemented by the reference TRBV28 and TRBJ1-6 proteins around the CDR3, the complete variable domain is DVKVTQSSRYLVKRTGEKVFLECVQDMDHENMFWYRQDPGLGLRLIYFSYDVKMKEKGDIPEGYSVSREKKERFSLILESASTNQTSMYLCASGDRGSRLENSPLHFGNGTRLTVT.